The T cell receptor (beta chain) under discussion was sequenced for a study of OX40 agonist ivuxolimab in advanced cancers. The wider study: With a range of roughly 20 to 90, age averaged about 58 years, and nearly 85% were male.

Points on this clone: Its specificity is not known.

The table came from immunoSEQ multiplex PCR; TCRdb's copy has only in-frame clones and leaves some out. The table has fewer than 20,000 clones, roughly 92% seen once. No patient had autoimmune disease or received systemic immunosuppression. Findings and limits, study-wide: Doses of 0.1 to 3.0 mg/kg were accompanied by clonal expansion of CD4+ and CD8+ blood T cells by week 6. Some nonresponders also had low normalized T-cell clonal expansion.

Trimming pared 4 bases from V and 2 bases from J, leaving 18 bases between. Germline V gene data show CDR1 as MNHNY and CDR2 as SVGAGI (reference sequence). The CDR3 sequence is 16 residues long. The receptor was derived from an adult with an advanced solid tumor such as melanoma, head and neck, liver or kidney cancer. Sequenced material: CD4+ or CD8+ T cells sorted from blood, taken in a trial of the OX40 agonist ivuxolimab. The chain links TRBV6-6 to TRBJ2-7, with D possibly TRBD1 on 6 matching bases. CDR3 protein: CASSFSLTGLTYEQYF. In DNA, the CDR3 is TGTGCCAGCAGTTTCAGTTTGACAGGCCTTACCTACGAGCAGTACTTC.